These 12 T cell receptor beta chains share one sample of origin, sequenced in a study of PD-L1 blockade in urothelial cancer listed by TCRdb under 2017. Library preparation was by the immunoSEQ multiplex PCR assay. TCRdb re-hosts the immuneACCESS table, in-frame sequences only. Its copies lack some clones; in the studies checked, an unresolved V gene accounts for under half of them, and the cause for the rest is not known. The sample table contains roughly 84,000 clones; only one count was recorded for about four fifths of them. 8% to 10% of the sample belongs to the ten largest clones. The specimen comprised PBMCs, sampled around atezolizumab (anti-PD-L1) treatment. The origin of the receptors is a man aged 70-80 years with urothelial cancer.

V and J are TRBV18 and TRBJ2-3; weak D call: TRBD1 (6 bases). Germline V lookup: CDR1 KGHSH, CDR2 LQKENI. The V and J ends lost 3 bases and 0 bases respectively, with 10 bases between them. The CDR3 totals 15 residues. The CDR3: CASSPGQASTDTQYF. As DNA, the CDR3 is TGTGCCAGCTCACCGGGACAAGCTAGCACAGATACGCAGTATTTT. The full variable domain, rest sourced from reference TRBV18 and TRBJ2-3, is NAGVMQNPRHLVRRRGQEARLRCSPMKGHSHVYWYRQLPEEGLKFMVYLQKENIIDESGMPKERFSAEFPKEGPSILRIQQVVRGDSAAYFCASSPGQASTDTQYFGPGTRLTVL.

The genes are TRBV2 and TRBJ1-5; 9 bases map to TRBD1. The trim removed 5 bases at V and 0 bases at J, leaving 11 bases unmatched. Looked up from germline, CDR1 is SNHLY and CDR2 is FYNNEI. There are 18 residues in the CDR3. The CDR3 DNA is TGTGCCAGCAGTCCTCGACAGGGGGAAGAGGATAGCAATCAGCCCCAGCATTTT. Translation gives CASSPRQGEEDSNQPQHF.

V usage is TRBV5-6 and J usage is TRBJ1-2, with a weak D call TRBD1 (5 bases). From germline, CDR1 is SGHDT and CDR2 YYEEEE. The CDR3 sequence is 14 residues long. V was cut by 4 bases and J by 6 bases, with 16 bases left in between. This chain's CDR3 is CASSPPGRVDGYTF. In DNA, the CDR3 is TGTGCCAGCAGCCCCCCTGGCAGGGTGGATGGCTACACCTTC.

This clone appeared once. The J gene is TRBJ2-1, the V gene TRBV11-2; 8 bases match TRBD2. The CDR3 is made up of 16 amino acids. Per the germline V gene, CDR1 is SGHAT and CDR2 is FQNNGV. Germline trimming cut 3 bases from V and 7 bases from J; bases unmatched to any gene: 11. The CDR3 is CASSFPRGLVKNEQFF. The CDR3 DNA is TGTGCCAGCAGCTTCCCCAGGGGACTAGTCAAGAATGAGCAGTTCTTC.

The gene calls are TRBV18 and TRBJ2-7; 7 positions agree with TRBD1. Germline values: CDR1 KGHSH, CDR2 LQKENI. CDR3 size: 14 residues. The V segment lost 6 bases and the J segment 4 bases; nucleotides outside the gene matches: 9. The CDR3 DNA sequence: TGTGCCAGCTCGCCCGGGACAGAGGTTTACGAGCAGTACTTC. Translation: CASSPGTEVYEQYF.

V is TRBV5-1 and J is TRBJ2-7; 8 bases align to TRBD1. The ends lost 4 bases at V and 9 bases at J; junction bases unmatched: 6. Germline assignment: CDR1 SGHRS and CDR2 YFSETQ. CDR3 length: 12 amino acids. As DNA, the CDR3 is TGCGCCAGCAGCCCCGGACAGGGTGTGCAGTACTTC. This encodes CASSPGQGVQYF.

The CDR3 DNA follows: TGTGCCAGCAGCTTAACAGGGTATAGTGAAGCTTTCTTT. Translating gives CASSLTGYSEAFF. The rearrangement uses TRBV7-9 and TRBJ1-1; D is perhaps TRBD1 (6 bases). Looked up from germline, CDR1 is SEHNR and CDR2 is FQNEAQ (reference sequence). V lost 2 bases, J lost 7 bases, and 11 bases lay in between. The CDR3 length is 13 residues.

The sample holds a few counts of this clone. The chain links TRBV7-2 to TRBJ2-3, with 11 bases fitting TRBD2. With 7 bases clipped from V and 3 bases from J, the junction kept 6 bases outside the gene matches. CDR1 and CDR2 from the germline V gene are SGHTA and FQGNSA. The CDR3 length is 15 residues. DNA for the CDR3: TGTGCCAGCACACTAGCGGGAGTGTGGACAGATACGCAGTATTTT. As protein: CASTLAGVWTDTQYF.

The CDR3 bases are TGTGCCAGCAGCGCCGAAACAGGGGGAACTGAAGCTTTCTTT. It is translated as CASSAETGGTEAFF. V and J are TRBV9 and TRBJ1-1; TRBD1 aligns across 8 bases. Trimming cost V 3 bases and J 5 bases; bases outside gene matches: 6. Germline V gene lookup returns CDR1 SGDLS and CDR2 YYNGEE. There are 14 residues in the CDR3.

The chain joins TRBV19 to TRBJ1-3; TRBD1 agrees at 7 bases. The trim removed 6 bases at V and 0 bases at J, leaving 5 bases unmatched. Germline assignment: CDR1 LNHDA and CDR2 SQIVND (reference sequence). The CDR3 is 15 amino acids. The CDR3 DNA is TGTGCCAGTAGGATGGGACAGAGCTCTGGAAACACCATATATTTT. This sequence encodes CASRMGQSSGNTIYF.

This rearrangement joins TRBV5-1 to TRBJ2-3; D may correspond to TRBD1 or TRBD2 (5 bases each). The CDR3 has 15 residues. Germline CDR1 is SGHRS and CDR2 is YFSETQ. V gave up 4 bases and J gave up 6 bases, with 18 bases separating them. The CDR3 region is CASSVDNPGSDTQYF. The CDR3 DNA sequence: TGCGCCAGCAGCGTGGACAACCCGGGGTCCGATACGCAGTATTTT.

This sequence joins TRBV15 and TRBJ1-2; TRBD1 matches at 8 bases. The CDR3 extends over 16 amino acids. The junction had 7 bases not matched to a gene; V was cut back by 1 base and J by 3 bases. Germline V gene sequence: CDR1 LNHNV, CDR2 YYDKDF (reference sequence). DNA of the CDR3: TGTGCCACCAGCAGAGGCGGACAGGGTAGGGACTATGGCTACACCTTC. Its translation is CATSRGGQGRDYGYTF.